This is a list of T cell receptor beta chains from one sample in a study of identical twins. Via MiXCR, TCRdb re-called the 5' RACE reads, giving one row per CDR3 protein. The table has 540,000 or so distinct CDR3 sequences, 20% to 25% seen once; the top ten hold approximately 0.5%. These data were also filed under a second study, of yellow fever vaccine responses in identical twins.

Sequencing was carried out using CD4+ T cells sorted from blood. The receptor set was obtained from a woman between 18 and 30 years old in good health. Each CDR3 is given with its conserved first and last residue. Each record gives: V gene, J gene, CDR3 protein.

TRBV28	TRBJ2-7	CASSPPTGLNYEQYF
TRBV6-5	TRBJ1-4	CASSYGGTNEKLFF
TRBV5-4	TRBJ2-2	CASSLGSGGDGELFF
TRBV10-2	TRBJ2-1	CASRRITGEREQFF
TRBV5-1	TRBJ1-6	CASSLSGTDNSPLHF
TRBV12-3/TRBV12-4	TRBJ2-5	CASSPGGSLKTQYF
TRBV12-3/TRBV12-4	TRBJ2-7	CASSSRLLAGGTYEQYF
TRBV28	TRBJ2-3	CATGLAGPPDTQYF
TRBV6-1	TRBJ2-5	CASSGAGTGETQYF
TRBV5-1	TRBJ2-7	CASSPSGGRREQYF
TRBV5-1	TRBJ1-1	CASSLAPGVDTEAFF
TRBV5-1	TRBJ2-1	CASSFGGSYNEQFF
TRBV6-1	TRBJ2-3	CASRGTGRDTQYF
TRBV20-1	TRBJ2-3	CSASSEDTQYF
TRBV28	TRBJ1-5	CASSWLDQPQHF
TRBV7-2	TRBJ1-2	CASSRTGSSNYGYTF
TRBV20-1	TRBJ2-5	CSADGIAGGETQYF
TRBV4-1	TRBJ2-1	CASSQAPRRVGSGDNEQFF
TRBV3-1	TRBJ2-2	CASSPASGGYRGELFF
TRBV4-1	TRBJ2-1	CASSQTSGLSYNEQFF
TRBV7-9	TRBJ1-1	CASSWGQEGTEAFF
TRBV7-2	TRBJ2-3	CASSLGWSDTQYF
TRBV7-2	TRBJ2-1	CASSEGLLSNEQFF
TRBV20-1	TRBJ1-6	CSAPRGLDSPLHF
TRBV20-1	TRBJ2-7	CSATRALVDEQYF
TRBV5-1	TRBJ2-7	CASTLAGASYEQYF
TRBV29-1	TRBJ2-3	CSVVVAGTTDTQYF
TRBV29-1	TRBJ2-2	CSVTDGDGRTGELFF
TRBV3-1	TRBJ2-3	CASSQDQTGTDTQYF
TRBV12-3/TRBV12-4	TRBJ2-2	CASSSSGASWVGELFF
TRBV18	TRBJ2-5	CASLRPNQETQYF
TRBV2	TRBJ2-3	CASRDARRRKEGTDTQYF